Here is one T cell receptor (beta chain) with its context. Its antigen remains unidentified. This specimen belongs to a study of T cell repertoires in cytomegalovirus infection. Study at large: Well-studied HLA-B-restricted CMV epitopes were used in the study alongside recently identified HLA-C-restricted ones. Both CMV infection and a matching HLA type were indicated by public TCR beta signatures. General study results and limits: CMV carriers with the relevant HLA were identified by cumulative public TCR beta family frequency. Clonotypes of TCR beta that were HLA-C-restricted and CMV-specific dominated the ex vivo response.

The V gene end was trimmed by 4 bases and the J gene end by 4 bases; junction bases not matched to a gene: 3. Germline lookup yields CDR1 MNHEY and CDR2 SMNVEV (reference sequence). This CDR3 region has 14 residues. TCRdb re-derived calls from the reads in MiXCR, one entry per CDR3 protein. The sample records approximately 990,000 distinct CDR3 sequences, 31% being singletons. The sequenced sample was cultured CD8+ T cells from PBMCs, obtained from culture after CMV antigen stimulation. The gene calls are TRBV27 and TRBJ2-5, with 10 nucleotides matching TRBD1. This receptor was identified in a human donor in good health (CMV status not recorded). Some clones in this sample may be carry-over from other donors' samples. This CDR3 reads CASSWDRGRETQYF. The CDR3 nucleotides are TGTGCCAGCAGTTGGGACAGGGGTAGAGAGACCCAGTACTTC.